This T cell receptor beta chain originates from a study of blood T cells in healthy people across ages. The germline V and J ends were trimmed by 6 bases and 3 bases, with 15 bases remaining between them. This CDR3 region has 15 residues. Germline V gene data show CDR1 as MNHEY and CDR2 as SVGAGI. Then a second PCR, running roughly 7 to 11 cycles, was carried out with a sample-barcoded 5' primer and a J-beta primer mix. Each cDNA molecule received a tag from a template-switch adaptor that had 12 random nucleotides. TCRdb reanalysed the 5' RACE reads using MiXCR and keeps one entry per CDR3 protein. Of about 290,000 distinct CDR3 sequences in the sample, 27% were seen once. Extraction of total RNA produced a minimum of 5.5 micrograms from each sample.

V and J are TRBV6-5 and TRBJ2-1, with a weak D call TRBD2 (5 bases). Material for sequencing was blood. This TCR was sampled from a woman aged 70 to 79 in good health. In DNA, the CDR3 is TGTGCCAGCAGCGTGGAAAGCGGATTCTACAATGAGCAGTTCTTC. Translated, it gives CASSVESGFYNEQFF.